One T cell receptor (beta chain) is described in this entry. The sample belongs to a study of cytomegalovirus exposure and HLA in healthy donors. Clones were sequenced by immunoSEQ multiplex PCR, and TCRdb holds only the in-frame ones, with some missing. The data contain some 310,000 clones, 88% of them singletons. Source material: PBMCs. The source is a young man in good health and CMV-seronegative.

CDR3 protein: CASSRGYNSPLHF. The DNA for the CDR3 is TGTGCCAGCAGCAGGGGTTATAATTCACCCCTCCACTTT. The V and J genes are TRBV11-3 and TRBJ1-6; D perhaps matches TRBD1 (5 bases). Germline V lookup: CDR1 SGHNT, CDR2 YENEEA. The CDR3 has 13 amino acids. V lost 5 bases to trimming and J lost 4 bases, with 6 bases between them.